Shown below are 3 T cell receptor beta chains from a single sample sequenced in a study of vaccination effects on CD4 cells after COVID-19. Profiled with immunoSEQ multiplex PCR; TCRdb holds only in-frame clones, not every one. The sample consists of tens of thousands of clones, approximately 79% of them appearing once. Antigen-specific CD4+ T cells were first expanded with viral peptide pools by the ViraFEST assay and only then sequenced. Isolation of CD4+ T cells took place after less than 12 days of culture. Each participant was given two doses of one vaccine (BNT162b2 or mRNA-1273). Their antigens are not known. This specimen consisted of CD4+ T cells from PBMCs cultured with HCoV-229E spike peptides, obtained after COVID-19 vaccination. The receptor set was obtained from a human donor who received a COVID-19 vaccine.

The genes are TRBV27 and TRBJ1-2; 9 bases map to TRBD1. The CDR3 has 14 amino acids. J was trimmed by 7 bases and V by 3 bases; bases with no gene match: 6. Germline lookup yields CDR1 MNHEY and CDR2 SMNVEV (reference sequence). CDR3 loop: CASSFTGTGSGYTF. CDR3 DNA sequence: TGTGCCAGCAGTTTCACCGGGACAGGGAGTGGCTACACCTTC.

This clone was counted only a few times. The chain has TRBV19 and TRBJ2-7; 10 bases fit TRBD1. The J segment lost 2 bases and the V segment lost 1 base, leaving 2 bases of the junction unmatched. This CDR3 spans 15 amino acids. Germline CDR1 and CDR2: LNHDA and SQIVND (reference sequence). The CDR3 region is CASSIVGQGAYEQYF. The CDR3 DNA is TGTGCCAGTAGTATAGTAGGACAGGGGGCCTACGAGCAGTACTTC.

This chain links TRBV2 with TRBJ2-3; 8 bases are a match to TRBD2. In germline, CDR1 is SNHLY, CDR2 FYNNEI. The CDR3 is 16 residues long. Trimming at V came to 0 bases and at J to 8 bases, leaving 10 bases not matched to a gene. The CDR3 region is CASSEAHVTGGLTQYF. CDR3 nucleotides: TGTGCCAGCAGTGAAGCGCATGTAACGGGAGGGCTTACGCAGTATTTT.